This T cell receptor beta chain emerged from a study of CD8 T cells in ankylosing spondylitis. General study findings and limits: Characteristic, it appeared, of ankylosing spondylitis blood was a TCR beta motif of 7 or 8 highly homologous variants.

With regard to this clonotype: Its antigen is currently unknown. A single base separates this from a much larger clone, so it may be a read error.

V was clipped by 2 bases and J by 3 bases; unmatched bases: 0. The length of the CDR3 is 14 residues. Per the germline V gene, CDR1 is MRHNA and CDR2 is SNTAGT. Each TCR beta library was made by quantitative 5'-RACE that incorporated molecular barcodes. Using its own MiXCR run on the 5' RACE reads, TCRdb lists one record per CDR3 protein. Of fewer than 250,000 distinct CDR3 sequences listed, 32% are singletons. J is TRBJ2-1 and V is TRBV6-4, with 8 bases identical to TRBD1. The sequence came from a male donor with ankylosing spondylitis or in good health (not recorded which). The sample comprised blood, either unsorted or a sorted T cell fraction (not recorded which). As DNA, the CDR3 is TGTGCCAGCAGTGACGGGACAGGCTACAATGAGCAGTTCTTC. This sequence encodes CASSDGTGYNEQFF.